Listed below are T cell receptor beta chains from one sample, sequenced in a study of blood T cell repertoires in COVID-19. Generated by immunoSEQ multiplex PCR, the TCRdb table keeps only in-frame clones and is missing some. In the table there are some 140,000 clones, about 81% of which are singletons. Sequenced input: peripheral blood. These receptors were obtained from a woman older than 75 with acute or convalescent COVID-19. Each CDR3 is given with its conserved first and last residue. Fields, in order: J gene, D gene, clone size, V gene, CDR3 protein, CDR3 DNA. D genes are given only for firm matches. Expanded clones get a size class; other rows say once, few or many, or leave the size out.

TRBJ2-7 | NA | NA | TRBV21-1 | CASSKWKLAGTGVPLSYEQYF | TGTGCCAGCAGCAAATGGAAACTAGCGGGAACGGGGGTCCCCTTGTCCTACGAGCAGTACTTC
TRBJ1-5 | TRBD1 | NA | TRBV11-2 | CASSTGAQPQHF | TGTGCCAGCAGCACAGGGGCTCAGCCCCAGCATTTT
TRBJ1-1 | NA | NA | TRBV30 | CAWSGGGEAFF | TGTGCCTGGAGTGGCGGAGGGGAAGCTTTCTTT
TRBJ2-3 | TRBD2 | NA | TRBV7-2 | CASRATSGRPDTQYF | TGTGCCAGCAGGGCGACTAGCGGGAGGCCAGATACGCAGTATTTT
TRBJ1-5 | TRBD1 | NA | TRBV10-3 | CAISASDRAPSQPQHF | TGTGCCATCAGTGCGTCCGACAGGGCCCCTAGTCAGCCCCAGCATTTT
TRBJ2-7 | NA | NA | TRBV5-6 | CASSSGLRYHEQYF | TGTGCCAGCAGCTCTGGACTCCGTTACCACGAGCAGTACTTC
TRBJ2-7 | NA | NA | TRBV10-3 | CAISESAGPYEQYF | TGTGCCATCAGTGAGTCAGCAGGTCCCTACGAGCAGTACTTC
TRBJ1-2 | TRBD1 | NA | TRBV7-2 | CASSLGRDSTHTF | TGTGCCAGCAGCTTGGGCCGGGACAGTACCCACACCTTC
TRBJ2-1 | TRBD1 | few | TRBV19 | CASSWDRGTNEQFF | TGTGCCAGCTCGTGGGACAGGGGGACGAATGAGCAGTTCTTC
TRBJ1-1 | NA | NA | TRBV25-1 | CASSEYGGSTEAFF | TGTGCCAGCAGTGAATATGGGGGCTCCACTGAAGCTTTCTTT
TRBJ1-1 | NA | NA | TRBV6-5 | CASSYSGHTEAFF | TGTGCCAGCAGTTACTCGGGGCACACTGAAGCTTTCTTT
TRBJ2-7 | TRBD2 | NA | TRBV5-4 | CASSSQTREGEQYF | TGTGCCAGCAGCTCGCAGACTAGGGAGGGCGAGCAGTACTTC
TRBJ1-5 | TRBD1 | NA | TRBV19 | CASSIDRGNSGNQPQHF | TGTGCCAGTAGTATAGACAGGGGGAATTCCGGCAATCAGCCCCAGCATTTT
TRBJ2-5 | TRBD2 | NA | TRBV18 | CASSPRTSGSGETQYF | TGTGCCAGCTCACCACGGACTAGCGGATCTGGGGAGACCCAGTACTTC
TRBJ1-1 | NA | NA | TRBV12-3/TRBV12-4 | CASSLSVNTEAFF | TGTGCCAGCAGTTTATCGGTGAACACTGAAGCTTTCTTT
TRBJ2-7 | TRBD2 | NA | TRBV3-1/TRBV3-2 | CASSRSAGARTYEQYF | TGTGCCAGCAGCCGATCAGCGGGAGCTAGGACCTACGAGCAGTACTTC
TRBJ2-3 | NA | NA | TRBV18 | CASSPPSAGNTDTQYF | TGTGCCAGCTCACCACCGTCCGCAGGGAACACAGATACGCAGTATTTT
TRBJ1-2 | TRBD1 | NA | TRBV19 | CASSDPGGVNYGYTF | TGTGCCAGTAGTGACCCAGGGGGCGTTAACTATGGCTACACCTTC
TRBJ2-5 | NA | NA | TRBV29-1 | CSVGTHQETQYF | TGCAGCGTTGGGACACACCAAGAGACCCAGTACTTC
TRBJ2-5 | TRBD1 | few | TRBV2 | CAKRDRGQETQYF | TGTGCCAAAAGGGACAGGGGGCAAGAGACCCAGTACTTC
TRBJ1-1 | NA | NA | TRBV3-1/TRBV3-2 | CASSLLMNTEAFF | TGTGCCAGCAGCCTGTTAATGAACACTGAAGCTTTCTTT
TRBJ2-7 | NA | NA | TRBV4-3 | CASSQGAGAGWEQYF | TGCGCCAGCAGCCAAGGCGCAGGCGCCGGATGGGAGCAGTACTTC
TRBJ1-1 | NA | NA | TRBV6-5 | CASSYGGRGGNTEAFF | TGTGCCAGCAGTTATGGCGGGAGGGGGGGGAACACTGAAGCTTTCTTT
TRBJ2-5 | NA | NA | TRBV5-5 | CASSLEGTAGVRETQYF | TGTGCCAGCAGCTTGGAAGGGACAGCGGGAGTCCGGGAGACCCAGTACTTC
TRBJ1-4 | TRBD1 | NA | TRBV18 | CASSPTGQGNNEKLFF | TGTGCCAGCTCACCCACCGGACAGGGAAATAATGAAAAACTGTTTTTT
TRBJ2-3 | TRBD1 | once | TRBV5-1 | CASSEDRPTDTQYF | TGCGCCAGCAGCGAGGACAGGCCCACAGATACGCAGTATTTT
TRBJ1-1 | NA | NA | TRBV3-1/TRBV3-2 | CASSQGGNTEAFF | TGTGCCAGCAGCCAAGGAGGGAACACTGAAGCTTTCTTT
TRBJ1-3 | NA | NA | TRBV30 | CAWRYRAGNTIYF | TGTGCCTGGAGATACAGGGCTGGAAACACCATATATTTT
TRBJ1-6 | NA | NA | TRBV6-2/TRBV6-3 | CASSPPRQSSYNSPLHF | TGTGCCAGCAGCCCCCCAAGACAGAGCTCCTATAATTCACCCCTCCACTTT
TRBJ2-4 | NA | once | TRBV7-2 | CASSTSRVTAKNIQYF | TGTGCCAGCAGCACCTCCAGGGTGACGGCCAAAAACATTCAGTACTTC
TRBJ1-6 | NA | NA | TRBV7-2 | CASRGSHYNSPLHF | TGTGCCAGTAGGGGCAGCCACTATAATTCACCCCTCCACTTT
TRBJ2-7 | NA | NA | TRBV13 | CASSLAGAYEQYF | TGTGCCAGCAGCTTAGCGGGAGCCTACGAGCAGTACTTC
TRBJ2-1 | TRBD2 | NA | TRBV20-1 | CSASPPAAGTLYNEQFF | TGCAGTGCTAGTCCCCCTGCAGCGGGGACCCTCTACAATGAGCAGTTCTTC
TRBJ2-3 | NA | NA | TRBV4-2 | CASSQDAGGKADTQYF | TGTGCCAGCAGCCAAGATGCAGGAGGAAAGGCAGATACGCAGTATTTT
TRBJ1-2 | NA | NA | TRBV6-6 | CASTDRSAGDGYTF | TGTGCCAGCACCGACCGATCAGCGGGGGATGGCTACACCTTC
TRBJ1-4 | NA | NA | TRBV2 | CASSENGQITTNEKLFF | TGTGCCAGCAGTGAAAATGGACAGATTACAACTAATGAAAAACTGTTTTTT
TRBJ1-2 | NA | NA | TRBV6-5 | CASGGAQLAGYTF | TGTGCCAGCGGCGGGGCCCAGTTGGCTGGCTACACCTTC
TRBJ1-2 | TRBD1 | NA | TRBV19 | CASSPDSGTGRSYTF | TGTGCCAGTAGTCCAGACTCCGGGACAGGGAGGAGCTACACCTTC
TRBJ1-4 | NA | NA | TRBV7-2 | CASSLEARGRPNEKLFF | TGTGCCAGCAGCTTAGAAGCGAGAGGGCGGCCTAATGAAAAACTGTTTTTT
TRBJ2-7 | TRBD1 | once | TRBV19 | CASSIGDRGTYEQYF | TGTGCCAGTAGTATAGGGGACAGGGGGACCTACGAGCAGTACTTC
TRBJ1-2 | NA | few | TRBV4-3 | CASSQEPRYRAIGSIGYTF | TGCGCCAGCAGCCAAGAGCCGAGATACAGGGCCATCGGGTCGATCGGCTACACCTTC